These 12 T cell receptor beta chains came from one sample sequenced in a study of beta chain features in type 1 diabetes. No antigen is known for these receptors. Expressed TCRB transcripts were sequenced because the entire RNA isolate underwent reverse transcription. Here immunoSEQ multiplex PCR was the method, and the copy in TCRdb shows in-frame clones only, minus some. The data show hundreds of thousands of clones, around an eighth seen once. Study-wide points: All four CD4+ subsets from Type 1 diabetes patients carried moderately but significantly shorter TCRB CDR3s.

Sequencing input: naive CD4+ T cells from blood. All receptors derive from a man younger than 30 with type 1 diabetes.

The rearrangement links TRBV11-2 to TRBJ2-7; weak D call: TRBD1 (6 bases). V lost 7 bases to trimming and J lost 7 bases, with 32 bases between them. Per the germline V gene, CDR1 is SGHAT and CDR2 is FQNNGV. CDR3 length: 18 amino acids. The CDR3 region is CASTSNRWGRGGHGEQYF. The CDR3 DNA reads TGTGCCAGCACCTCCAATAGATGGGGTAGAGGGGGACACGGGGAGCAGTACTTC.

This clone appeared a few times. The CDR3: CASSPPTVTGELFF. The CDR3 DNA is TGTGCCAGCTCACCCCCGACAGTCACCGGGGAGCTGTTTTTT. The gene calls are TRBV18 and TRBJ2-2; TRBD1 might be the D (5 bases). CDR1 and CDR2 (germline): KGHSH, LQKENI. This CDR3 is built from 14 residues. Trimming stripped 3 bases from V and 4 bases from J, with 9 bases between.

V usage is TRBV5-4 and J usage is TRBJ2-1; the D call may be TRBD1 or TRBD2 (6 bases each). CDR3 length: 16 amino acids. Germline lookup yields CDR1 SGHNT and CDR2 YYREEE (reference sequence). The ends were cut back, 1 base at V and 6 bases at J, with 17 bases in the middle. The CDR3 sequence: CASSLSRGASSNEQFF. CDR3 in DNA: TGTGCCAGCAGCTTGAGTAGGGGGGCGAGCTCCAATGAGCAGTTCTTC.

In regard to this clone: Other DNA sequences in this sample translate to the same CDR3. V and J are TRBV28 and TRBJ1-6; tentatively, D is TRBD1 (5 bases). Germline CDR1 is MDHEN and CDR2 is SYDVKM. The CDR3 extends over 12 amino acids. Trimming pared 3 bases from V and 9 bases from J, leaving 6 bases between. This CDR3 is CASSFRGSPLHF. CDR3 bases: TGTGCCAGCAGTTTTAGGGGTTCACCCCTCCACTTT.

This chain links TRBV7-2 with TRBJ2-1; D is uncertain. V lost 5 bases and J 12 bases, leaving 14 bases between the germline ends. The CDR3 has 12 amino acids. Germline V gene lookup returns CDR1 SGHTA and CDR2 FQGNSA. CDR3 nucleotides: TGTGCCAGCAGCGCGCCGGGTGACGCGCAGTTCTTC. It translates to CASSAPGDAQFF.

This chain links TRBV4-2 with TRBJ2-3; D ambiguous. V lost 4 bases to trimming and J lost 0 bases, with 11 bases between them. CDR1 is LGHNA and CDR2 is YNFKEQ in the germline V gene. This CDR3 has 15 amino acids. The CDR3 nucleotides read TGTGCCAGCAGCCCGACACCGATAAGCACAGATACGCAGTATTTT. Translation: CASSPTPISTDTQYF.

The rearrangement joins TRBV2 to TRBJ2-1; weak D call: TRBD1 (5 bases). V lost 4 bases and J lost 9, with 13 bases in between. The germline V gene has CDR1 SNHLY and CDR2 FYNNEI. This CDR3 has 13 amino acids. The CDR3 sequence is CASSVSGIVEQFF. The CDR3 DNA reads as TGTGCCAGCAGTGTATCAGGGATCGTTGAGCAGTTCTTC. The whole variable domain, remainder taken from reference TRBV2 and TRBJ2-1, is EPEVTQTPSHQVTQMGQEVILRCVPISNHLYFYWYRQILGQKVEFLVSFYNNEISEKSEIFDDQFSVERPDGSNFTLKIRSTKLEDSAMYFCASSVSGIVEQFFGPGTRLTVL.

In its sample, this clone was seen a few times. V and J are TRBV5-1 and TRBJ1-1; a weak D match, TRBD1 (5 bases). The CDR3 runs 15 residues. The V and J ends lost 5 bases and 0 bases respectively, with 14 bases between them. The germline V gene encodes CDR1 SGHRS and CDR2 YFSETQ. This chain's CDR3 is CASRISGLMNTEAFF. The CDR3 DNA is TGCGCCAGCAGGATATCGGGACTTATGAACACTGAAGCTTTCTTT.

This clone has a handful of counts. The V gene is TRBV30, the J gene TRBJ1-6, with 7 bases matching TRBD1. The V gene end was trimmed by 7 bases and the J gene end by 4 bases; junction bases not matched to a gene: 4. CDR1 is GTSNPN, CDR2 SVGIG, per germline (reference sequence). The CDR3 runs 13 residues. Here the CDR3 reads CASGTAYNSPLHF. The CDR3 nucleotides read TGTGCCTCGGGGACAGCGTATAATTCACCCCTCCACTTT.

The chain combines TRBV7-2 with TRBJ2-5; TRBD1 might be the D (5 bases). V was pared by 0 bases and J by 4 bases, with 12 bases between. Germline V CDR1 and CDR2: SGHTA, FQGNSA. The CDR3 is made up of 15 amino acids. CDR3 residues: CASSLAAQGGETQYF. In DNA, the CDR3 is TGTGCCAGCAGCTTAGCGGCCCAGGGTGGAGAGACCCAGTACTTC.

This rearrangement joins TRBV27 to TRBJ1-6; D call uncertain. This CDR3 has 16 residues. Germline CDR1 and CDR2: MNHEY and SMNVEV (reference sequence). V dropped 1 base and J dropped 6 bases, with 13 bases sitting between them. Here the CDR3 reads CASSLWEGMGNSPLHF. The DNA for the CDR3 is TGTGCCAGCAGTTTATGGGAGGGCATGGGTAATTCACCCCTCCACTTT.

The gene calls are TRBV6-6 and TRBJ2-1; D ambiguous. The V gene's germline CDR1 is MNHNY and CDR2 SVGAGI (reference sequence). The CDR3 runs 13 residues. Trimming took 8 bases from V and 4 from J, leaving 12 bases between them. CDR3 sequence: CASGMGYYNEQFF. The CDR3 region has the DNA TGTGCCAGCGGGATGGGGTATTACAATGAGCAGTTCTTC.